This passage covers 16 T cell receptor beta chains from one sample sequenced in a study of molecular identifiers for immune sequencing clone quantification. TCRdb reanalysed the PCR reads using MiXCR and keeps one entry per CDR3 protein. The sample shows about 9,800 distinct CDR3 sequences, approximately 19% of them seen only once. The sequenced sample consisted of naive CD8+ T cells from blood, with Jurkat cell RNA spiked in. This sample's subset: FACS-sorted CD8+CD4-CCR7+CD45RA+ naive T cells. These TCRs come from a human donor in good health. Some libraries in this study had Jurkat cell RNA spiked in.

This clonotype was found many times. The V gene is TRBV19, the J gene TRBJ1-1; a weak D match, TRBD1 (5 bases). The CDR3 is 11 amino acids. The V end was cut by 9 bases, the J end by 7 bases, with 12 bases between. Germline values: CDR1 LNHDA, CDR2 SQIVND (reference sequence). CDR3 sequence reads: CASRGGVEAFF. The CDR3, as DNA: TGTGCCAGCCGCGGAGGGGTTGAAGCTTTCTTT. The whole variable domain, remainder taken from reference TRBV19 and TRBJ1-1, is DGGITQSPKYLFRKEGQNVTLSCEQNLNHDAMYWYRQDPGQGLRLIYYSQIVNDFQKGDIAEGYSVSREKKESFPLTVTSAQKNPTAFYLCASRGGVEAFFGQGTRLTVV.

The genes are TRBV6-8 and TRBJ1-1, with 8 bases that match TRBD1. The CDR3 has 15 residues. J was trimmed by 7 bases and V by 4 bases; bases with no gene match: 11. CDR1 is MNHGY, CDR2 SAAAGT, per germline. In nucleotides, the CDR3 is TGTGCCAGCAGTTGGGGTTGGGACAGGCGTTATGAAGCTTTCTTT. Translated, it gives CASSWGWDRRYEAFF.

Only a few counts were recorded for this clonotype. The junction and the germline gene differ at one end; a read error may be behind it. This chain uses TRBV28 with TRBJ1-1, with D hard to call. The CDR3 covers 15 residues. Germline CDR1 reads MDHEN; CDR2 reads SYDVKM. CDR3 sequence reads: CATHEWGGMNTEASF. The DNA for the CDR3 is TGTGCCACCCATGAGTGGGGTGGCATGAACACTGAAGCTTCCTTT.

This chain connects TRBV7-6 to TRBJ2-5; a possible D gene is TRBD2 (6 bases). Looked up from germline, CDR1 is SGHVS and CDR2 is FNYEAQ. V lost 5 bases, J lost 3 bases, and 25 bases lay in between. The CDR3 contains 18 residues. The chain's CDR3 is CASSPLGGLPGGEETQYF. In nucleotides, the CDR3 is TGTGCCAGCAGCCCACTGGGGGGACTCCCTGGAGGCGAAGAGACCCAGTACTTC.

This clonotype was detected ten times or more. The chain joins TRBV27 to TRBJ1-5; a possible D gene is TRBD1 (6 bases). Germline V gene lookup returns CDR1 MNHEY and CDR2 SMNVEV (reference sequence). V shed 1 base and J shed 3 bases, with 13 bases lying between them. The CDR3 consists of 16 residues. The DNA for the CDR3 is TGTGCCAGCAGTTTATATTCAGGGGTAGTCAATCAGCCCCAGCATTTT. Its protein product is CASSLYSGVVNQPQHF.

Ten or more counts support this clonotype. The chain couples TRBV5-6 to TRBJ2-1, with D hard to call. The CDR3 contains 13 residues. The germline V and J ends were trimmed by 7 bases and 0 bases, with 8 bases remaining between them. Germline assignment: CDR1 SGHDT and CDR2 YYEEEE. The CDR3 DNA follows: TGTGCCAGCTCCATTGGCTCCTACAATGAGCAGTTCTTC. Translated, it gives CASSIGSYNEQFF.

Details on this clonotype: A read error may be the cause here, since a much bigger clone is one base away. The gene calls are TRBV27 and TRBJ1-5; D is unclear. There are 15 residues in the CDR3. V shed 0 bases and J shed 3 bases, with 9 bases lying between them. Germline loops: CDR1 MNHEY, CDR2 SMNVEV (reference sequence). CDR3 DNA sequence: TGTGCCAGCAGTTTATCATCACGCCCCAATCAGCCCCAGCATTTT. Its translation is CASSLSSRPNQPQHF.

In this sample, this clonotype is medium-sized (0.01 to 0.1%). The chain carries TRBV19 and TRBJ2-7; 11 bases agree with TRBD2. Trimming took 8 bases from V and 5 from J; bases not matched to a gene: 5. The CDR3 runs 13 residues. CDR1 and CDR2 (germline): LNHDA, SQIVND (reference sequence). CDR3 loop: CASGPTSGNEQYF. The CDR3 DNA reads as TGTGCCAGTGGGCCGACTAGCGGGAACGAGCAGTACTTC.

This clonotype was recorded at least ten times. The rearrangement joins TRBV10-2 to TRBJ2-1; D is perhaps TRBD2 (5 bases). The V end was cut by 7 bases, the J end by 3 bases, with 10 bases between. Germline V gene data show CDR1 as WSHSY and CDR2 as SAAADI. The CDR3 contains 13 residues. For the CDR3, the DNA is TGCGCCAGCACGGGATTTGACTACAATGAGCAGTTCTTC. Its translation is CASTGFDYNEQFF.

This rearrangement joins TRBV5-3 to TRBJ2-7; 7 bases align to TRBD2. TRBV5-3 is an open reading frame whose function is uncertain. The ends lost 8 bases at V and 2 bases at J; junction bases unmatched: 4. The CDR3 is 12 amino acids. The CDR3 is CASSGDAYEQYF. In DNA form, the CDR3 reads TGTGCCAGCAGCGGGGATGCCTACGAGCAGTACTTC.

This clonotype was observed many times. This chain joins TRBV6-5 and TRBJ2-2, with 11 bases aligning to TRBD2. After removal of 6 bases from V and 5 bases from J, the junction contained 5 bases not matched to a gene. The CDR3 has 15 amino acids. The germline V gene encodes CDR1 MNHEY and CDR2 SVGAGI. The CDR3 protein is CASSLAGGQTGELFF. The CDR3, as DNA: TGTGCCAGCAGCTTAGCGGGAGGGCAAACCGGGGAGCTGTTTTTT.

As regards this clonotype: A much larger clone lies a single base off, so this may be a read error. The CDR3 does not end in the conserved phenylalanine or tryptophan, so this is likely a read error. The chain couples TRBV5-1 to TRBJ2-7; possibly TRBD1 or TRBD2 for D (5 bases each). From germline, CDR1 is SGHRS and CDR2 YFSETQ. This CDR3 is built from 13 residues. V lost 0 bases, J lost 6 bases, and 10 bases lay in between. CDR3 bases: TGCGCCAGCAGCTTGGCTGCTGGGACCGAGCAGTACTCC. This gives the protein CASSLAAGTEQYS.

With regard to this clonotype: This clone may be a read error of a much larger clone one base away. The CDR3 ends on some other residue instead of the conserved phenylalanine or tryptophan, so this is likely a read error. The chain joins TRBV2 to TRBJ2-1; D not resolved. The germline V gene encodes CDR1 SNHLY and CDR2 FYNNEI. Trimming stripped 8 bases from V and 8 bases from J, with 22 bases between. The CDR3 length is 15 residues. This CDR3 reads CASSPSWATHDEQFL. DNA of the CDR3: TGTGCCAGCTCCCCCAGCTGGGCGACGCACGATGAGCAGTTCCTC.

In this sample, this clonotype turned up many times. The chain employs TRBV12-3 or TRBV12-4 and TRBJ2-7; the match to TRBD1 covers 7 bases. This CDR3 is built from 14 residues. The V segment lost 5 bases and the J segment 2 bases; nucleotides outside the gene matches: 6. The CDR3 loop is CASSGTVPPYEQYF. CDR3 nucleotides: TGTGCCAGCAGTGGGACAGTACCACCCTACGAGCAGTACTTC.

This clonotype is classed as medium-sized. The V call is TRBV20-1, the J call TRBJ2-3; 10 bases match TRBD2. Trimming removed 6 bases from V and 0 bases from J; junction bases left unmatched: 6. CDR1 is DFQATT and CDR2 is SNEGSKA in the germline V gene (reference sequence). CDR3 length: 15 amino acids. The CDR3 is CSARGLASSTDTQYF. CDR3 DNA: TGCAGTGCCAGGGGACTAGCGAGTAGCACAGATACGCAGTATTTT.

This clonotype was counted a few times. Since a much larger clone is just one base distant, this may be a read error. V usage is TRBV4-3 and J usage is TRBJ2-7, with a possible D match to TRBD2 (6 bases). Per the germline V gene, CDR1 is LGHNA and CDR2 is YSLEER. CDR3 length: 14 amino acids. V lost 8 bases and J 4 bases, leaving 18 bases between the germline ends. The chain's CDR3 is CASGRRQGGYEQYF. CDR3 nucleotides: TGCGCCAGCGGCCGGCGGCAGGGAGGTTACGAGCAGTACTTC.